This T cell receptor (beta chain) was sequenced during a study of T cell changes during pregnancy in multiple sclerosis. This clone was picked up a small number of times. The V and J ends lost 6 bases and 3 bases respectively, with 11 bases between them. CDR1 and CDR2 (germline): MDHEN, SYDVKM. This CDR3 is 13 amino acids long. Produced via immunoSEQ multiplex PCR; TCRdb's table is partial and in-frame only. The sample contains tens of thousands of clones, approximately 92% of which appear only once. The TCR comes from a female donor in good health, enrolled as a control in a pregnancy study. This chain connects TRBV28 to TRBJ1-2; D uncertain. The sample in question was peripheral blood, obtained after pregnancy. The CDR3 region is CASSTVIDYGYTF. The CDR3 DNA reads TGTGCCAGCAGCACAGTAATTGACTATGGCTACACCTTC.